These T cell receptor beta chains were read from a single sample in a study of radiation and T cells in renal cell carcinoma. Data came from immunoSEQ multiplex PCR; TCRdb stores just in-frame clones and leaves some out. The data hold around 94,000 clones, with less than 90% observed a single time. The specimen was blood, collected from a patient whose treatment included radiotherapy and nephrectomy. These TCRs come from a man aged 45 to 65 with renal cell carcinoma. Each CDR3 is given with its conserved first and last residue. The D gene is left open where the match is weak. For some rows the clone size is stated as once, few or many, or as a class when expanded; others skip it.

>TRBD1|TRBJ1-6|NA|TRBV6-6
TGTGCCAGCAGTTACGAAGGGGGCGGATATAATTCACCCCTCCACTTT
CASSYEGGGYNSPLHF
>TRBD2|TRBJ2-1|NA|TRBV5-1
TGCGCCAGCAGCGGGGGACTAGCCTACAATGAGCAGTTCTTC
CASSGGLAYNEQFF
>NA|TRBJ1-2|NA|TRBV7-6
TGTGCCAGCAGCCCGCGGGGGGCCGTGAACTATGGCTACACCTTC
CASSPRGAVNYGYTF
>NA|TRBJ2-3|NA|TRBV7-8
TGTGCCAGCAGCTTAGGTATCAGGGACACCACGCAGTATTTT
CASSLGIRDTTQYF
>NA|TRBJ2-2|NA|TRBV5-6
TGTGCCAGCAGCGCCGAGAGCCTCAAAACCTTT
CASSAESLKTF
>NA|TRBJ2-5|few|TRBV5-5
TGTGCCAGCAGCTTGGTAGTTGGAGAGACCCAGTACTTC
CASSLVVGETQYF
>TRBD1|TRBJ1-6|NA|TRBV11-2
TGTGCCAGCAGCTTCCAGGGACAGGGTACTAATTCACCCCTCCACTTT
CASSFQGQGTNSPLHF
>NA|TRBJ1-1|NA|TRBV7-2
TGTGCCAGCAGCTTAGCGGGATCCCAGAACACTGAAGCTTTCTTT
CASSLAGSQNTEAFF
>TRBD1|TRBJ1-2|NA|TRBV6-5
TGTGCCAGCAGTTACAGCGGGACAGGGGAAGGCTACACCTTC
CASSYSGTGEGYTF
>TRBD1|TRBJ2-3|NA|TRBV5-1
TGCGCCAGCCGCACCCAGGGGGAGACGTTTAGCACAGATACGCAGTATTTT
CASRTQGETFSTDTQYF
>TRBD2|TRBJ2-2|NA|TRBV5-1
TGCGCCAGCAGAGAGACTAGCGGGGTCGGGGAGCTGTTTTTT
CASRETSGVGELFF
>NA|TRBJ2-3|NA|TRBV29-1
TGCAGCGTTGGGGGGGGCCCAAAGGGGCAGTATTTT
CSVGGGPKGQYF
>TRBD1|TRBJ1-2|NA|TRBV6-5
TGTGCCAGCAGTCAAACCGGGACAGATAACTATGGCTACACCTTC
CASSQTGTDNYGYTF
>NA|TRBJ1-2|NA|TRBV27
TGTGCCAGCAGTCGACGAGCCCCCAGCTCCTATGGCTACACCTTC
CASSRRAPSSYGYTF
>NA|TRBJ2-5|NA|TRBV7-9
TGTGCCAGCGGCAGGGATCAAGAGACCCAGTACTTC
CASGRDQETQYF
>NA|TRBJ1-1|NA|TRBV7-2
TGTGCCAGCAGCCAGCTTTTGGGGAACACTGAAGCTTTCTTT
CASSQLLGNTEAFF
>NA|TRBJ1-5|few|TRBV25-1
TGTGCCAGCAAGGGTCCTGGGGGGCAGCCCCAGCATTTT
CASKGPGGQPQHF
>NA|TRBJ2-5|NA|TRBV25-1
TGTGCCAGCAGTGCCCAACCGAGGGAGACCCAGTACTTC
CASSAQPRETQYF
>TRBD1|TRBJ1-1|few|TRBV7-6
TGTGCCAGCAGCCCGGGGACAGGCCTCGTCAGTGGTGAAGCTTTCTTT
CASSPGTGLVSGEAFF
>TRBD1|TRBJ1-1|NA|TRBV7-9
TGTGCCAGTTACCTACCGGGACAGGTAGACTTAATGAACACTGAAGCTTTCTTT
CASYLPGQVDLMNTEAFF
>TRBD2|TRBJ2-4|NA|TRBV28
TGTGCCAGCAGTTTACCAGGGAGGGACAAAAACATTCAGTACTTC
CASSLPGRDKNIQYF
>NA|TRBJ2-7|NA|TRBV11-1
TGTGCCAGCAGCGGAGCCGCTCACCGACAGGTCTCCTACGAGCAGTACTTC
CASSGAAHRQVSYEQYF
>NA|TRBJ2-1|few|TRBV5-1
TGCGCCAGCAGCTTGGACCCCCCGAGGTGGGGGCAGTTCTTC
CASSLDPPRWGQFF
>NA|TRBJ2-7|NA|TRBV11-2
TGTGCCAGCAGCTTAGTCCGGGTGCCTCCCAGGCCCTACTACGAGCAGTACTTC
CASSLVRVPPRPYYEQYF
>NA|TRBJ1-2|NA|TRBV7-9
TGTGCCAGCAGCCCCGGCTCCAACACTAACTATGGCTACACCTTC
CASSPGSNTNYGYTF
>TRBD2|TRBJ2-1|NA|TRBV6-1
TGTGCCAGCAGTGAATGGCGGGAGTTGAATGAGCAGTTCTTC
CASSEWRELNEQFF
>TRBD1|TRBJ2-5|NA|TRBV6-5
TGTGCCAGCAGTTCAAGACAGGGATCGGAGACCCAGTACTTC
CASSSRQGSETQYF
>NA|TRBJ2-5|NA|TRBV7-3
TGTGCCAGCAGCTTGGGACTGGATGAGACCCAGTACTTC
CASSLGLDETQYF
>TRBD1|TRBJ2-7|NA|TRBV5-4
TGTGCCAGCAGCTCCCGACAGGGGGACTACGAGCAGTACTTC
CASSSRQGDYEQYF
>NA|TRBJ1-2|NA|TRBV30
TGTGCCACTGAGGGCCGGTTCGTCTACTTAGATGGCTACACCTTC
CATEGRFVYLDGYTF
>TRBD1|TRBJ1-6|once|TRBV9
TGTGCCAGCAGCTTACCTGAGGGGACAGCTTATAATTCACCCCTCCACTTT
CASSLPEGTAYNSPLHF
>NA|TRBJ2-3|few|TRBV2
TGTGCCAGCAGTGAACAGGGGAAGTCAGATACGCAGTATTTT
CASSEQGKSDTQYF
>NA|TRBJ2-7|NA|TRBV5-4
TGTGCCAGCAGCTCGGGAGGGACAGTCTACGAGCAGTACTTC
CASSSGGTVYEQYF
>NA|TRBJ1-2|NA|TRBV5-4
TGTGCCAGCAGCTTGGGTTCGCAGGGCTTATGGTATGGCTACACCTTC
CASSLGSQGLWYGYTF
>TRBD2|TRBJ2-3|NA|TRBV5-1
TGCGCCAGCGGCTTCGGACCGGGACTAGCGGGGAAGGATACGCAGTATTTT
CASGFGPGLAGKDTQYF
>TRBD2|TRBJ2-1|few|TRBV6-5
TGTGCCAGCAGTTACACTAGCGGGATTTACAATGAGCAGTTCTTC
CASSYTSGIYNEQFF
>NA|TRBJ2-1|NA|TRBV28
TGTGCCAGCAGCTCGAAGGACCTCTCCTACAATGAGCAGTTCTTC
CASSSKDLSYNEQFF
>TRBD1|TRBJ1-1|NA|TRBV10-2
TGCGCCAGCAGTGAGAGACAGGGGATTCCTTTAGGGAACACTGAAGCTTTCTTT
CASSERQGIPLGNTEAFF
>NA|TRBJ2-1|NA|TRBV7-2
TGTGCCAGCAGCTTAGACAATGAGCAGTTCTTC
CASSLDNEQFF
>TRBD1|TRBJ1-2|NA|TRBV10-3
TGTGCCATCAGTCCGACAGGGTCGTTGGGCTACACCTTC
CAISPTGSLGYTF
>NA|TRBJ1-3|NA|TRBV5-8
TGTGCCAGCAGCTTGGGATTAGGTGGAAACACCATATATTTT
CASSLGLGGNTIYF
>NA|TRBJ1-4|NA|TRBV18
TGTGCCAGCTCACCATCCACTGGGCATGAAAAACTGTTTTTT
CASSPSTGHEKLFF
>TRBD1|TRBJ1-2|few|TRBV29-1
TGCAGCGTGCAGACAGGGGACAACTATGGCTACACCTTC
CSVQTGDNYGYTF
>NA|TRBJ1-2|NA|TRBV11-2
TGTGCCAGCAGACCTACCCCGGACTATGGCTACACCTTC
CASRPTPDYGYTF
>TRBD1|TRBJ1-4|NA|TRBV28
TGTGCCAGCAGCTGGGGACAGGGGAAGGGATACGTGGAAAAACTGTTTTTT
CASSWGQGKGYVEKLFF
>NA|TRBJ2-1|few|TRBV7-8
TGTGCCAGCAGCCCCCCCCTCCGGGAGGGGGCGCATGAGCAGTTCTTC
CASSPPLREGAHEQFF
>TRBD1|TRBJ1-4|NA|TRBV29-1
TGCAGCGTCGAGGGGGCCTATGATGAAAAACTGTTTTTT
CSVEGAYDEKLFF
>NA|TRBJ1-4|NA|TRBV7-9
TGTGCCAGCAGCTCAGGGCCGGGAAAACTGTTTTTT
CASSSGPGKLFF
>NA|TRBJ1-5|NA|TRBV19
TGTGCCAGTAGTATGGGCGGGGGGCGGATGTACAATCAGCCCCAGCATTTT
CASSMGGGRMYNQPQHF
>TRBD2|TRBJ2-5|NA|TRBV9
TGTGCCAGCAGCGGGATAGCGGGAGGCCGGGAGACCCAGTACTTC
CASSGIAGGRETQYF
>NA|TRBJ1-4|NA|TRBV30
TGTGCCTGGAGTGCGACTCTGGGGACTAATGAAAAACTGTTTTTT
CAWSATLGTNEKLFF
>NA|TRBJ1-4|NA|TRBV28
TGTGCCAGCAGTTATTCGGGGTCGGGCGGTGAAAAACTGTTTTTT
CASSYSGSGGEKLFF
>TRBD1|TRBJ1-2|NA|TRBV6-5
TGTGCCAGCAGTAAAGACAGGGACTATGGCTACACCTTC
CASSKDRDYGYTF